This T cell receptor (beta chain) was retrieved from a study of shared clonotypes between healthy human individuals. Across the whole study: Per donor, CD8 memory used one plate, CD8 naive used two, CD4 memory used three and CD4 naive used three.

Notes on the study in general: Clonotype sharing levels among donors were expected to vary with sequencing depth.

The V gene's germline CDR1 is MDHEN and CDR2 SYDVKM. V was clipped by 6 bases and J by 4 bases, with 10 bases between them. The CDR3 extends over 12 amino acids. Remarks on this clone: Antigen: not known.

Tens of thousands of T cell genomes, or around 0.2 ug DNA, went into the sorted-subset replicate PCRs. The repertoire was sequenced with immunoSEQ multiplex PCR; TCRdb's copy has only in-frame clones and lacks some. The data contain about 2.4 million clones, 90% to 95% of them seen just once; the ten biggest clones take up approximately 0.37%. This chain joins TRBV28 and TRBJ2-7, with a tentative D call TRBD1 (5 bases). This sequence was found in a young man in good health. Some clones in this sample may be carry-over from other donors' samples. The sample taken for sequencing was naive CD4+ T cells from PBMCs. Subset in this sample: CD45RA+ positively selected. Here the CDR3 reads CASRDNPYEQYF. The CDR3 region has the DNA TGTGCCAGCAGGGACAACCCTTACGAGCAGTACTTC. The full variable domain, with the rest looked up from reference TRBV28 and TRBJ2-7, is DVKVTQSSRYLVKRTGEKVFLECVQDMDHENMFWYRQDPGLGLRLIYFSYDVKMKEKGDIPEGYSVSREKKERFSLILESASTNQTSMYLCASRDNPYEQYFGPGTRLTVT.